This entry is about one T cell receptor (beta chain). Its antigen is unknown. This sample is part of a study of cytomegalovirus exposure and HLA in healthy donors. Study-wide results and caveats: TCR beta sequences reportedly predicted the HLA-A and HLA-B alleles of most subjects accurately. Generally TCR sequences proved uncommon, though certain public TCRs appeared in numerous donors. In an earlier analysis, most TCR beta V segments were productive about 90% or about 30% of the time. CMV antigen specificity was confirmed in vitro for a few CMV-associated chains.

PCR amplification relied on 60 Vbeta primers (plus 13 Jbeta primers). The repertoire was sequenced with immunoSEQ multiplex PCR; TCRdb's copy has only in-frame clones and lacks some. The table shows around 150,000 clones, with roughly 88% occurring only once. The CDR3 is 13 amino acids. Germline loops: CDR1 SGHKS, CDR2 YYEKEE (reference sequence). The ends were cut back, 0 bases at V and 5 bases at J, with 6 bases in the middle. Source material: PBMCs. The chain uses TRBV5-5 and TRBJ1-3, with unresolved D. The sequence derives from a woman aged 40-49 years in good health and CMV-seronegative. The CDR3: CASSLDSRNTIYF. CDR3 sequence (DNA): TGTGCCAGCAGCTTGGATAGTAGAAACACCATATATTTT.